This T cell receptor (beta chain) was sequenced for a study of CXCR3-negative and CXCR3-positive naive CD8 T cells. In the case of this clonotype: What it binds is unknown.

Points from the study as a whole: Memory cells diverged, while naive CXCR3-positive and CXCR3-negative cells had similar TRBV-TRBJ usage. Whereas both naive subsets had comparably high diversity, memory CD8+ cells had much lower diversity.

Carrying UMI labels, the TRB cDNA libraries were prepared through 5' RACE. Using the 5' RACE reads, TCRdb records one entry per CDR3 protein without DNA. This listing includes approximately 83,000 distinct CDR3 sequences. The TCR was taken from a human donor in good health. Some clones in this sample may be carry-over from other donors' samples. The sequenced sample consisted of naive CXCR3- CD8+ T cells from blood. Subset: CD45RO-CCR7+CD27+CD95- naive CD8+ T cells lacking CXCR3 (TNR3-).

This CDR3 reads CASSYRVVLAGELFF. The chain employs TRBV28 and TRBJ2-2; the D call of TRBD1 rests on TCRdb alone, since no DNA is present to check it. The germline V gene has CDR1 MDHEN and CDR2 SYDVKM. This CDR3 region has 15 residues.